This T cell receptor beta chain stems from a study of cytomegalovirus exposure and HLA in healthy donors. Study-level information: Membership in the Caucasian-associated ancestry cluster was found for 75% to 90% of approximately 430 genotyped donors.

Trimming removed 8 bases from V and 6 bases from J, with 9 bases in between. The germline gives CDR1 SGHTA, CDR2 FQGNSA. The CDR3 is 11 amino acids. Overall study results and limits: The study flagged about 150 TCR beta chains as cytomegalovirus-associated. In presence/absence analyses, roughly uniform sequencing depth across donors was assumed.

This clone was seen a handful of times. Its antigen is still unknown. The primer mix had 60 Vbeta and 13 Jbeta primers. Profiling relied on immunoSEQ multiplex PCR, and the TCRdb table lists in-frame clones only, not all of them. Among about 110,000 clones listed, more than 60% were seen once. The sample comprised PBMCs. This clonotype was obtained from a woman aged 40-49 years in good health and CMV-seronegative. This chain uses TRBV7-2 with TRBJ2-3; possible D gene TRBD2, 5 bases. The CDR3, as DNA: TGTGCCAGCCTAGCCTTGGATACGCAGTATTTT. It yields the protein CASLALDTQYF.